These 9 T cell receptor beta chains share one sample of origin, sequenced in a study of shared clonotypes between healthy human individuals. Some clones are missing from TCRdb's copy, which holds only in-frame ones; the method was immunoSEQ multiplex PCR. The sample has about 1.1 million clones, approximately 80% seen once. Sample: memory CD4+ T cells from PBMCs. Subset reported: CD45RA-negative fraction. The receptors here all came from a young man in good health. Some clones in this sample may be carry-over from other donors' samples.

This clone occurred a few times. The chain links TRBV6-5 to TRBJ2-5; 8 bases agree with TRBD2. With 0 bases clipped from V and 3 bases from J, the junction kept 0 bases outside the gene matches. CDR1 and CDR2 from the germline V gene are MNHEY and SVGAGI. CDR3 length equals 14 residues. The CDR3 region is CASSYSSGEETQYF. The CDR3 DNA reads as TGTGCCAGCAGTTACTCTAGCGGGGAAGAGACCCAGTACTTC.

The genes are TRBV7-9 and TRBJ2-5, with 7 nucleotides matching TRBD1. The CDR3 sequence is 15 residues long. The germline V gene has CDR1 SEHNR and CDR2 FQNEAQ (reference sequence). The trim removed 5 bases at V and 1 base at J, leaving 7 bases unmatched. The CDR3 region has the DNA TGTGCCAGCAGCCCGAACCGACAGGGCCAAGAGACCCAGTACTTC. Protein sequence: CASSPNRQGQETQYF.

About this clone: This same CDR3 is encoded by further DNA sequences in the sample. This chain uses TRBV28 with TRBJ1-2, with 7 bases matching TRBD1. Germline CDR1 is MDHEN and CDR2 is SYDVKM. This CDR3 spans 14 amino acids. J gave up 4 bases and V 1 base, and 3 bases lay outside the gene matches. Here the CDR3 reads CASSLSAGGYGYTF. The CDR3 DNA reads TGTGCCAGCAGTTTATCCGCAGGGGGCTATGGCTACACCTTC.

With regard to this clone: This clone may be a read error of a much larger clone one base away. The chain's CDR3 is CASSLNRNYGYTF. The CDR3 region has the DNA TGTGCCAGCAGTTTAAACAGGAACTATGGCTACACCTTC. The chain joins TRBV27 to TRBJ1-2, with a tentative D call TRBD1 (5 bases). CDR3 length: 13 residues. Trimming stripped 2 bases from V and 2 bases from J, with 6 bases between. CDR1 and CDR2 (germline): MNHEY, SMNVEV (reference sequence).

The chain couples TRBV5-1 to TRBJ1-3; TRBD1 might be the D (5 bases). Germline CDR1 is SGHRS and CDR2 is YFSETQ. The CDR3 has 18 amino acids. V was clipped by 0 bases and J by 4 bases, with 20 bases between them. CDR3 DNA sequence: TGCGCCAGCAGCTTGGTGGGTTCGGGGGTACAGTCCGGAAACACCATATATTTT. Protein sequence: CASSLVGSGVQSGNTIYF.

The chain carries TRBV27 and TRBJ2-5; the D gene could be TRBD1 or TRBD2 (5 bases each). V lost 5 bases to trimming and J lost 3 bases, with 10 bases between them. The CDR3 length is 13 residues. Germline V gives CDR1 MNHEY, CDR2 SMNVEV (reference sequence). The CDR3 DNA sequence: TGTGCCAGCAGTCCCCGGGACGAAGAGACCCAGTACTTC. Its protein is CASSPRDEETQYF.

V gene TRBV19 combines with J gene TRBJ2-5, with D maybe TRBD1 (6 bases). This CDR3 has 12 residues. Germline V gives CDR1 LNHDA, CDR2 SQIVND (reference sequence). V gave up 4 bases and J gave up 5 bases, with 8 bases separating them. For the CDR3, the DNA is TGTGCCAGTAGTAACAGGGCGGAGACCCAGTACTTC. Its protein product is CASSNRAETQYF.

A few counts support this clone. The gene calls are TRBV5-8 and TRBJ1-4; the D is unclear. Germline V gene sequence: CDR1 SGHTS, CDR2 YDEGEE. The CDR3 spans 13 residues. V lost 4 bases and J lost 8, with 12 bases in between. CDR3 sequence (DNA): TGTGCCAGCAGCCTATTCAGAGGGGAAAAACTGTTTTTT. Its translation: CASSLFRGEKLFF.

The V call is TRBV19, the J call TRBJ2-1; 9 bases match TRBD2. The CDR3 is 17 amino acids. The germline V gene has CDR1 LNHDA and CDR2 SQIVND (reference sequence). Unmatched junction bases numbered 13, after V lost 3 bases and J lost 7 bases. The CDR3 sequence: CASSIPIRAGGLNEQFF. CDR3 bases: TGTGCCAGTAGTATCCCCATCCGGGCGGGAGGGCTGAATGAGCAGTTCTTC. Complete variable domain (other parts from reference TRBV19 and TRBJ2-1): DGGITQSPKYLFRKEGQNVTLSCEQNLNHDAMYWYRQDPGQGLRLIYYSQIVNDFQKGDIAEGYSVSREKKESFPLTVTSAQKNPTAFYLCASSIPIRAGGLNEQFFGPGTRLTVL.